Below are 5 T cell receptor beta chains sequenced from a single sample in a study of cytomegalovirus exposure and HLA in healthy donors. Use of 60 Vbeta and 13 Jbeta primers characterized the PCR. The table came from immunoSEQ multiplex PCR; TCRdb's copy has only in-frame clones and leaves some out. The sample has around 40,000 clones, 60% to 80% seen once. What was sequenced was PBMCs. The receptors were gathered from a man aged 25 to 45 in good health and CMV-seronegative.

The CDR3 coding sequence is TGTGCCAGCAGCTTAGCGCCGGATCAGCCCCAGCATTTT. Encoded protein: CASSLAPDQPQHF. The chain has TRBV7-2 and TRBJ1-5; D call uncertain. Looked up from germline, CDR1 is SGHTA and CDR2 is FQGNSA. V gave up 0 bases and J gave up 5 bases, with 5 bases separating them. This CDR3 contains 13 residues.

This chain joins TRBV10-1 and TRBJ2-3; possible D gene TRBD2, 7 bases. Trimming stripped 6 bases from V and 9 bases from J, with 34 bases between. Germline lookup yields CDR1 WNHNN and CDR2 SYGVQD (reference sequence). This CDR3 has 19 amino acids. This CDR3 is CASRAYWGLRGAGDYTQYF. The CDR3 DNA follows: TGCGCCAGCAGGGCTTATTGGGGGCTAAGGGGCGCGGGAGATTACACGCAGTATTTT.

The chain has TRBV5-1 and TRBJ2-2, with a tentative D call TRBD2 (5 bases). Germline assignment: CDR1 SGHRS and CDR2 YFSETQ. V gave up 2 bases and J gave up 0 bases, with 11 bases separating them. The CDR3 is 16 residues long. This CDR3 reads CASSFGRGSNTGELFF. DNA of the CDR3: TGCGCCAGCAGCTTTGGACGCGGGTCGAACACCGGGGAGCTGTTTTTT.

The gene calls are TRBV19 and TRBJ1-1; D remains ambiguous. Per germline, CDR1 LNHDA and CDR2 SQIVND (reference sequence). With 7 bases removed from V and 7 bases from J, the gap between germline ends came to 16 bases. The CDR3 runs to 13 residues. The CDR3 sequence: CASTPGGASEAFF. The CDR3, as DNA: TGTGCCAGTACCCCAGGAGGCGCCAGTGAAGCTTTCTTT.

The chain recombines TRBV4-3 with TRBJ2-5; TRBD2 aligns across 11 bases. Germline CDR1 is LGHNA and CDR2 is YSLEER. V gave up 4 bases and J gave up 4 bases; unmatched junction bases: 2. CDR3 size: 14 residues. The CDR3 DNA is TGCGCCAGCAGCCCAGGACTAGCGGGAGAGACCCAGTACTTC. As protein: CASSPGLAGETQYF.